Sequencing of this TCR beta chain was carried out in a study of cytomegalovirus exposure and HLA in healthy donors. It was with 60 Vbeta and 13 Jbeta primers that the PCR ran. Sequenced by immunoSEQ multiplex PCR; TCRdb stores in-frame clones only, minus some. The repertoire has under 150,000 clones, roughly 63% of them found once; the top ten carry 1.6%. V lost 4 bases to trimming and J lost 2 bases; unmatched junction nucleotides: 10. The CDR3 runs to 17 residues. The germline CDR1 and CDR2 sequences are SQVTM and ANQGSEA. As for the donors, each was a healthy bone marrow donor. The sequence came from a man aged 25 to 40 in good health and CMV-seropositive. The sequenced material came from PBMCs. The J gene is TRBJ2-1, the V gene TRBV29-1, with 11 bases identical to TRBD2. The CDR3 here is CSVVEPGLAGPYNEQFF. The CDR3 nucleotides are TGCAGCGTTGTGGAGCCAGGACTAGCGGGCCCCTACAATGAGCAGTTCTTC.